Listed below are T cell receptor beta chains from one sample, sequenced in a study of blood T cells in healthy people across ages. TCRdb reanalysed the 5' RACE reads using MiXCR and keeps one entry per CDR3 protein. Here the sample spans approximately 800,000 distinct CDR3 sequences, 30% to 45% being singletons. The sequencing input was blood. The receptors here all came from a man aged 18 to 29 in good health. Each CDR3 is given with its conserved first and last residue. The order of the fields is D gene, V gene, J gene, clone size, CDR3 DNA, CDR3 protein. A D gene is named only where the DNA matches it firmly. Size is stated for part of the rows, as once, few or many counts, or as a class when the clone is expanded.

.,TRBV20-1,TRBJ1-2,.,TGCAGTGCAACCTGGTGGGGGTATGGCTACACCTTC,CSATWWGYGYTF
TRBD2,TRBV20-1,TRBJ2-3,many,TGCAGTGCGGGACTAGCGGGGACTGATACGCAGTATTTT,CSAGLAGTDTQYF
TRBD2,TRBV4-3,TRBJ2-7,.,TGCGCCAGCAGCCAAGCGGACGGGAGGAATGAGCAGTACTTC,CASSQADGRNEQYF
TRBD1,TRBV20-1,TRBJ2-1,.,TGCAGTGCTAGCCAGACAGGGTCCGAGTTCTTC,CSASQTGSEFF
.,TRBV5-1,TRBJ1-4,.,TGCGCCAGCAGCTTGGCCTGGAGTGGGAGAGAAAAACTGTTTTTT,CASSLAWSGREKLFF
.,TRBV14,TRBJ2-7,few,TGTGCCAGCAGCCAAGGTGCTTTCGAGCAGTACTTC,CASSQGAFEQYF
.,TRBV6-5,TRBJ1-2,.,TGTGCCAGTCCTGTAACCGGGACCCTTTCCTATGGCTACACCTTC,CASPVTGTLSYGYTF
TRBD1,TRBV5-1,TRBJ2-1,.,TGCGCCAGCAGCTTGGAGGGACAGAGACTTGGAGAGCAGTTCTTC,CASSLEGQRLGEQFF
TRBD2,TRBV20-1,TRBJ2-1,.,TGCAGTGCTCCGAGCGGGGCCAACAATGAGCAGTTCTTC,CSAPSGANNEQFF
TRBD1,TRBV6-5,TRBJ1-6,few,TGTGCCAGCAGTTACTCGGGACAGGGGACTTCACCCCTCCACTTT,CASSYSGQGTSPLHF
.,TRBV30,TRBJ2-7,.,TGTGCCTGGAGTGTACCTAGTGGTCCCTACAATGAGCAGTACTTC,CAWSVPSGPYNEQYF
.,TRBV7-2,TRBJ2-5,.,TGTGCCAGCAGCTTAGATGGTTTGATCGTCTCCCCCGAGACCCAGTACTTC,CASSLDGLIVSPETQYF
TRBD1,TRBV27,TRBJ1-1,.,TGTGCCAGCAGTCTAAGCCCGACAGGGTTAAACACTGAAGCTTTCTTT,CASSLSPTGLNTEAFF
.,TRBV5-6,TRBJ1-2,.,TGTGCCAGCAGCTTGGCCTATAAGGCTAACTATGGCTACACCTTC,CASSLAYKANYGYTF
.,TRBV7-2,TRBJ2-7,.,TGTGCCAGCAGCCCCCGGGCAGGGACCTCCACCTACGAGCAGTACTTC,CASSPRAGTSTYEQYF
.,TRBV4-1,TRBJ2-1,.,TGCGCCAGCAGCCAAGAAGGGGCCGGAGGGTCCCATGAGCAGTTCTTC,CASSQEGAGGSHEQFF
.,TRBV7-2,TRBJ2-7,.,TGTGCCAACAGCCTACAGGGTTCCTACGAGCAGTACTTC,CANSLQGSYEQYF